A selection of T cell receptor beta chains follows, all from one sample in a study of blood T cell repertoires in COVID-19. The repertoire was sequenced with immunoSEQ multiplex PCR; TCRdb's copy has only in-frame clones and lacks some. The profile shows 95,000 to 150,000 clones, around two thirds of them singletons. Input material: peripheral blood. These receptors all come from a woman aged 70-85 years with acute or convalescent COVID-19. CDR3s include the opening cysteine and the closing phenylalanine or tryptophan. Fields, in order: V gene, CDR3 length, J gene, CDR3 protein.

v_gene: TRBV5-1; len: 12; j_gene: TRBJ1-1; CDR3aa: CASSLTGAEAFF
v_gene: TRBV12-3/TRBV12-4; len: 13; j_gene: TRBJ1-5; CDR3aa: CASSLEGQQPQHF
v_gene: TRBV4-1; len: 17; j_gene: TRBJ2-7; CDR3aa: CASSHPGQGAVIDEQYF
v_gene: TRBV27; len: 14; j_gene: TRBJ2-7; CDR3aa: CASSSELANYEQYF
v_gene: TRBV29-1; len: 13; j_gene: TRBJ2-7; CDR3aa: CSVESGGLYEQYF
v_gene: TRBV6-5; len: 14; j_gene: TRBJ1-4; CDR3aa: CASRTQGAHEKLFF
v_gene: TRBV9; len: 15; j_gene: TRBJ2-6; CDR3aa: CASSVGVSGANVLTF
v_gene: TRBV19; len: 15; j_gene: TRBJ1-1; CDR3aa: CASSSDGQGDVKAFF
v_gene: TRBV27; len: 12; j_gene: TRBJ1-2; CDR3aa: CASRAPNYGYTF
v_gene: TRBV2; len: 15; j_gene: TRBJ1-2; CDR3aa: CASSEDWGVGGSYTF
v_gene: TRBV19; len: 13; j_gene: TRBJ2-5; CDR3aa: CASSTGERETQYF
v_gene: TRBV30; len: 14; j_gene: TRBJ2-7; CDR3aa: CAWGRGGSSYEQYF
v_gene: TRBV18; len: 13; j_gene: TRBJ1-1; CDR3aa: CASSRERNTEAFF
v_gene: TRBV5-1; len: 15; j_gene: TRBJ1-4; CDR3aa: CASSVGQGRDEKLFF
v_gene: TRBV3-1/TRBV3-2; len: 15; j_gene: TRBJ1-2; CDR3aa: CASSQESGGYYGYTF
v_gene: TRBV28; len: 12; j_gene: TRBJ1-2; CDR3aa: CASSSGDGGYTF
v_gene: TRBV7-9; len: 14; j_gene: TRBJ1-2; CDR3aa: CASSLEGQFIGYTF
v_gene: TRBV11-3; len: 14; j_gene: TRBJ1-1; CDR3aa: CASSPGGLNTEAFF
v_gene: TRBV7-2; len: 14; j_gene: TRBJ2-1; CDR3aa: CASSLRDFNNEQFF
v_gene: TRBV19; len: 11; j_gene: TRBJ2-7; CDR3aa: CANSDRSEQYF
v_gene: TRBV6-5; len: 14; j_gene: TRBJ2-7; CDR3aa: CASSSLAGVGEQYF
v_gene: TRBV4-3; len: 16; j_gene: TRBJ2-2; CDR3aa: CASSQTKIGPLGELFF
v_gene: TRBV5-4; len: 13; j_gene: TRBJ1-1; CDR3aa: CASSRQTNTEAFF
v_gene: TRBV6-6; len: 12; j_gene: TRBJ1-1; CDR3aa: CASSRDGWIAFF
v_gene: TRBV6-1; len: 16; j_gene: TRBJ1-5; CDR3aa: CASSAQAGGGDQPQHF